This entry is about one TCR beta chain. What it binds is unknown. TCRdb keeps only in-frame clones here, not all; method: immunoSEQ multiplex PCR. The sample holds about 14,000 clones, more than 65% seen once. The sample originates from a study of vaccination effects on CD4 cells after COVID-19. V lost 4 bases and J lost 4, with 19 bases in between. Per germline, CDR1 SGHTA and CDR2 FQGNSA. This CDR3 has 16 residues. Antigen-specific CD4+ T cells were first expanded with viral peptide pools by the ViraFEST assay and only then sequenced. With more than 9 days of culture completed, CD4+ T cells were isolated.

J is TRBJ1-2 and V is TRBV7-2, with D possibly being TRBD1 (6 bases). The sample in question was CD4+ T cells from PBMCs cultured with HCoV-229E spike peptides, obtained before COVID-19 vaccination. This TCR was sampled from a human donor who received a COVID-19 vaccine. CDR3 loop: CASSSRTVPGLYGYTF. CDR3 sequence (DNA): TGTGCCAGCAGCTCCCGGACAGTCCCCGGGCTCTATGGCTACACCTTC. The whole variable domain, remainder taken from reference TRBV7-2 and TRBJ1-2, is GAGVSQSPSNKVTEKGKDVELRCDPISGHTALYWYRQSLGQGLEFLIYFQGNSAPDKSGLPSDRFSAERTGGSVSTLTIQRTQQEDSAVYLCASSSRTVPGLYGYTFGSGTRLTVV.